This T cell receptor beta chain was recorded in a study of T cell responses to AZD1222 COVID-19 vaccine. At the level of the study: Second-dose timings of about 4 or about 12 weeks were pooled.

Germline V gene lookup returns CDR1 MGHRA and CDR2 YSYEKL. V was clipped by 7 bases and J by 7 bases, with 16 bases between them. The CDR3 extends over 13 amino acids. Sequencing used immunoSEQ multiplex PCR; TCRdb keeps in-frame clones, though not all of them. The sample holds some 140,000 clones, 80% to 95% seen once. Remarks on this clone: Its specificity is unknown.

Overall study findings and caveats: Donors were chiefly white British, with a greater number of females, and clonal diversity was perhaps underestimated. The study reported that nearly half of spike-specific TCRs target unmutated variant regions.

The TCR originated in an adult in good health. The sequencing here drew on peripheral blood, taken on day 0 of AZD1222 vaccination. The chain joins TRBV4-1 to TRBJ1-1; TRBD1 is a possible D gene (6 bases). The DNA of the CDR3 is TGCGCCAGCACTCAGAGGGGGGACGGTGAAGCTTTCTTT. This sequence encodes CASTQRGDGEAFF.